The 23 T cell receptor beta chains in this list originate from one sample, sequenced in a study of CD8 T cells in ankylosing spondylitis. TCRdb used MiXCR to reprocess the 5' RACE reads, holding one entry per CDR3 protein. The table shows under 300,000 distinct CDR3 sequences, with 8% to 11% occurring only once. The sequenced sample was blood, either unsorted or a sorted T cell fraction (not recorded which). The receptors derive from a male donor with ankylosing spondylitis or in good health (not recorded which).

Ten or more counts support this clonotype. The chain uses TRBV12-3 or TRBV12-4 and TRBJ1-3; the D gene is possibly TRBD1 (5 bases). V lost 8 bases to trimming and J lost 5 bases, with 13 bases between them. The CDR3 covers 13 residues. CDR3 nucleotide sequence: TGTGCCAGCCAAGACAGATTGAGAAACACCATATATTTT. Its translation is CASQDRLRNTIYF.

As to this clonotype: A much larger clonotype is one base distant, so this may be a read error. The chain links TRBV6-5 to TRBJ2-3; TRBD2 aligns across 9 bases. This CDR3 has 16 residues. After removal of 2 bases from V and 4 bases from J, the junction contained 7 bases not matched to a gene. Germline loops: CDR1 MNHEY, CDR2 SVGAGI. The CDR3 DNA reads TGTGCCAGCAGTTACCGACTAGCGGCTGACGCAGATACGCAGTATTTT. It yields the protein CASSYRLAADADTQYF.

This clonotype was counted many times. V usage is TRBV4-2 and J usage is TRBJ2-2, with a tentative D call TRBD1 (6 bases). This CDR3 is built from 14 residues. From germline, CDR1 is LGHNA and CDR2 YNFKEQ. The ends were cut back, 4 bases at V and 11 bases at J, with 17 bases in the middle. The CDR3 here is CASSLPPPGQELFF. DNA for the CDR3: TGTGCCAGCAGCCTCCCTCCACCGGGACAAGAGCTGTTTTTT.

This clonotype was seen ten or more times. The rearrangement links TRBV10-3 to TRBJ2-1, with 13 bases that match TRBD2. This CDR3 has 18 residues. Germline lookup yields CDR1 ENHRY and CDR2 SYGVKD. V was pared by 6 bases and J by 0 bases, with 8 bases of the junction left unmatched. The CDR3 loop reads CAIRSGTSGTFSYNEQFF. Here the CDR3 DNA reads TGTGCCATCAGATCCGGGACTAGCGGGACCTTCTCCTACAATGAGCAGTTCTTC.

This clonotype was seen repeatedly, ten times or more. The chain joins TRBV4-2 to TRBJ1-6; TRBD1 agrees at 7 bases. The CDR3 runs to 18 residues. V lost 0 bases to trimming and J lost 3 bases; unmatched junction nucleotides: 8. CDR1 and CDR2 (germline): LGHNA, YNFKEQ. CDR3 residues: CASSQEAGTAGYNSPLHF. CDR3 DNA sequence: TGTGCCAGCAGCCAAGAGGCAGGGACAGCGGGCTATAATTCACCCCTCCACTTT.

This clonotype has a count of ten or more. The V gene is TRBV5-1, the J gene TRBJ2-3; D is uncertain. CDR3 size: 15 residues. V lost 1 base and J lost 0, with 9 bases in between. In germline, CDR1 is SGHRS, CDR2 YFSETQ. DNA for the CDR3: TGCGCCAGCAGCTTGCGGGCGGCTAGCACAGATACGCAGTATTTT. The encoded protein is CASSLRAASTDTQYF. Looking up the rest from reference TRBV5-1 and TRBJ2-3 gives the full variable domain: KAGVTQTPRYLIKTRGQQVTLSCSPISGHRSVSWYQQTPGQGLQFLFEYFSETQRNKGNFPGRFSGRQFSNSRSEMNVSTLELGDSALYLCASSLRAASTDTQYFGPGTRLTVL.

This clonotype was found many times. This rearrangement joins TRBV5-1 to TRBJ1-5, with TRBD1 matching over 8 bases. The germline CDR1 and CDR2 sequences are SGHRS and YFSETQ. There are 14 residues in the CDR3. V dropped 4 bases and J dropped 7; count of bases not matched to a gene: 7. CDR3 in amino acids: CASSQGQAGQPQHF. The CDR3 DNA follows: TGCGCCAGCAGCCAGGGACAGGCGGGCCAGCCCCAGCATTTT.

In this sample, this clonotype turned up many times. The CDR3 here is CASRIQGNTEAFF. CDR3 DNA: TGTGCCAGCAGGATCCAGGGAAACACTGAAGCTTTCTTT. The genes are TRBV6-1 and TRBJ1-1, with D perhaps matching TRBD1 (5 bases). Germline CDR1 and CDR2: MNHNS and SASEGT. Trimming cost V 6 bases and J 2 bases, with 10 bases left between them. The CDR3 consists of 13 residues.

There are many counts of this clonotype. The chain uses TRBV10-2 and TRBJ2-3; D is perhaps TRBD1 (5 bases). Trimming removed 11 bases from V and 6 bases from J, with 21 bases in between. The germline V gene has CDR1 WSHSY and CDR2 SAAADI. CDR3 length: 14 amino acids. The CDR3 bases are TGCGCCTGTACCCCCAGGACATTGACGGATACGCAGTATTTT. Protein: CACTPRTLTDTQYF.

This clonotype was counted between two and nine times. The chain uses TRBV29-1 and TRBJ2-4, with a possible D match to TRBD2 (6 bases). Germline V gives CDR1 SQVTM, CDR2 ANQGSEA. V gave up 6 bases and J gave up 7 bases, with 13 bases separating them. This CDR3 has 12 residues. For the CDR3, the DNA is TGCAGCGTGGGGGGAGTAGAGAACATTCAGTACTTC. This gives the protein CSVGGVENIQYF.

The sample holds many counts of this clonotype. V gene TRBV30 combines with J gene TRBJ1-3; D gene uncertain. With 3 bases removed from V and 0 bases from J, the gap between germline ends came to 12 bases. CDR3 length equals 15 residues. Germline V gene sequence: CDR1 GTSNPN, CDR2 SVGIG (reference sequence). CDR3 protein: CAWSPWLTSGNTIYF. CDR3 DNA sequence: TGTGCCTGGAGCCCCTGGTTAACCTCTGGAAACACCATATATTTT.

This clonotype has a count of ten or more. The V and J genes are TRBV15 and TRBJ1-5; no clear D. From germline, CDR1 is LNHNV and CDR2 YYDKDF (reference sequence). The V and J ends lost 1 base and 6 bases respectively, with 10 bases between them. This CDR3 has 14 residues. CDR3 nucleotide sequence: TGTGCCACCAGCAGAGCGGGTTCTGGTCAGCCCCAGCATTTT. Protein sequence: CATSRAGSGQPQHF.

In this sample, this clonotype turned up many times. The chain carries TRBV5-1 and TRBJ2-1; the match to TRBD2 covers 13 bases. V gave up 6 bases and J gave up 8 bases; unmatched junction bases: 5. CDR3 size: 14 residues. Germline lookup yields CDR1 SGHRS and CDR2 YFSETQ. The CDR3 DNA sequence: TGCGCCAGCACGCGGACTAGCGGGAGCGATGAGCAGTTCTTC. Residues: CASTRTSGSDEQFF.

In this sample, this clonotype turned up many times. The chain carries TRBV4-1 and TRBJ1-6; D unclear. Germline loops: CDR1 MGHRA, CDR2 YSYEKL. This CDR3 has 16 amino acids. The ends were cut back, 1 base at V and 0 bases at J, with 7 bases in the middle. The CDR3 spells CASSQGHSSYNSPLHF. CDR3 sequence (DNA): TGCGCCAGCAGCCAAGGCCACAGCTCCTATAATTCACCCCTCCACTTT.

This clonotype was counted many times. The chain is built from TRBV3-1 and TRBJ2-7, with unresolved D. Looked up from germline, CDR1 is LGHDT and CDR2 is YNNKEL (reference sequence). Trimming took 0 bases from V and 6 from J, leaving 6 bases between them. The CDR3 extends over 12 amino acids. As DNA, the CDR3 is TGTGCCAGCAGCCAAGATTCGGGCGAGCAGTACTTC. It is translated as CASSQDSGEQYF.

This clonotype was seen many times. J is TRBJ1-4 and V is TRBV20-1; D is possibly TRBD1 (5 bases). Trimming stripped 5 bases from V and 8 bases from J, with 12 bases between. The CDR3 covers 12 residues. The germline gives CDR1 DFQATT, CDR2 SNEGSKA (reference sequence). CDR3 DNA: TGCAGTGCTCACCGGGAGGGGGAAAAACTGTTTTTT. This sequence encodes CSAHREGEKLFF.

The table lists this clonotype with many counts. The J gene is TRBJ2-2, the V gene TRBV12-3 or TRBV12-4; D possibly corresponds to TRBD2 (6 bases). This CDR3 has 14 amino acids. The V end lost 3 bases, the J end lost 6 bases, and 11 bases lay between the germline ends. The CDR3 spells CASSLGLSPGELFF. Here the CDR3 DNA reads TGTGCCAGCAGTTTGGGACTGTCACCCGGGGAGCTGTTTTTT.

This clonotype was counted many times. V usage is TRBV9 and J usage is TRBJ2-1, with D uncertain. Per germline, CDR1 SGDLS and CDR2 YYNGEE. The CDR3 is made up of 14 amino acids. The V and J ends lost 3 bases and 6 bases respectively, with 13 bases between them. The CDR3 region has the DNA TGTGCCAGCAGCGCCCTAATTGACCGCAATGAGCAGTTCTTC. Protein sequence: CASSALIDRNEQFF.

This clonotype was counted at least ten times. The J gene is TRBJ2-7, the V gene TRBV5-1, with a weak D call TRBD1 (5 bases). Trimming cost V 4 bases and J 0 bases, with 11 bases left between them. The germline CDR1 and CDR2 sequences are SGHRS and YFSETQ. This CDR3 spans 14 amino acids. The chain's CDR3 is CASSTDTTSYEQYF. The CDR3 DNA reads TGCGCCAGCAGCACGGACACTACCTCCTACGAGCAGTACTTC.

Comment on this clonotype: A much larger clone differs from this one at a single base, so this may be a read error. The chain combines TRBV11-2 with TRBJ2-3; perhaps TRBD1 as D (5 bases). Between the trimmed V and J ends, which lost 2 bases and 4 bases, there was a span of 13 bases. Germline-derived CDR1 and CDR2 are SGHAT and FQNNGV. The CDR3 sequence is 15 residues long. CDR3 DNA: TGTGCCAGCAGCTTAATGGGGCTTGCTTCAGATACGCAGTATTTT. It yields the protein CASSLMGLASDTQYF.

Worth noting for this clonotype: This may come from a read error, since a much larger clone is one base off. This chain uses TRBV27 with TRBJ2-2; TRBD1 is a possible D gene (6 bases). The V gene's germline CDR1 is MNHEY and CDR2 SMNVEV (reference sequence). The CDR3 has 15 residues. The V gene lost 4 bases and the J gene lost 6 bases, with 15 bases spanning the gap. As DNA, the CDR3 is TGTGCCAGCAGTTATGGGGGCTTAGGGGCCGGGGAGCTGTTTTTT. Amino acid sequence: CASSYGGLGAGELFF.

In its sample, this clonotype was seen many times. CDR3 DNA sequence: TGCAGAGCGAGACAGGGGGCCACAGATACGCAGTATTTT. Its translation is CRARQGATDTQYF. This chain links TRBV20-1 with TRBJ2-3; 10 bases are a match to TRBD1. Germline V gene sequence: CDR1 DFQATT, CDR2 SNEGSKA (reference sequence). This CDR3 spans 13 amino acids.

This clonotype was found many times. The rearrangement joins TRBV12-3 or TRBV12-4 to TRBJ1-1; the D gene is possibly TRBD1 (5 bases). The CDR3 length is 15 residues. The V end was cut by 8 bases, the J end by 0 bases, with 16 bases between. CDR3 protein: CASPSGGNLNTEAFF. The CDR3 DNA follows: TGTGCCAGCCCTTCGGGGGGGAACCTGAACACTGAAGCTTTCTTT.